These 2 T cell receptor beta chains came from one sample sequenced in a study of shared clonotypes between healthy human individuals. Data came from immunoSEQ multiplex PCR; TCRdb stores just in-frame clones and leaves some out. The sample has about 490,000 clones, around 78% seen once. Sequencing used PBMCs. The receptors were gathered from a woman aged 40 to 50 in good health. Some clones in this sample may be carry-over from other donors' samples.

The chain employs TRBV11-2 and TRBJ1-4; 8 nucleotides align to TRBD1. This CDR3 comprises 14 residues. CDR1 is SGHAT and CDR2 is FQNNGV in the germline V gene. V dropped 6 bases and J dropped 5; count of bases not matched to a gene: 5. CDR3 nucleotide sequence: TGTGCCAGCAGGAGGACAGGGAACAATGAAAAACTGTTTTTT. Translated, it gives CASRRTGNNEKLFF.

Turning to this clone: A much more abundant neighbour one base away suggests this may be a read error. J is TRBJ1-2 and V is TRBV6-5; D may be TRBD1 (6 bases). Per the germline V gene, CDR1 is MNHEY and CDR2 is SVGAGI. The V end was cut by 2 bases, the J end by 4 bases, with 8 bases between. CDR3 length: 13 amino acids. CDR3 nucleotide sequence: TGTGCCAGCAGTTACGGGACACCCTATGGCTACACCTTC. It encodes CASSYGTPYGYTF.